These T cell receptor beta chains were read from a single sample in a study of cytomegalovirus exposure and HLA in healthy donors. Profiled with immunoSEQ multiplex PCR; TCRdb holds only in-frame clones, not every one. The table gives some 200,000 clones; the top ten clones make up roughly 1.2% of it. Sequencing used PBMCs. Every receptor here comes from a girl aged 2-10 years in good health and CMV-seropositive. The CDR3 runs from the conserved cysteine through the conserved F or W. D genes are given only for firm matches.

TRBV30,TRBJ2-7,-,TGTGCCTGGAAACACAGCTCCTACGAGCAGTACTTC,CAWKHSSYEQYF
TRBV19,TRBJ1-2,-,TGTGCCAGTAGGGCCCTACGGGCGGGAAGGGACTATGGCTACACCTTC,CASRALRAGRDYGYTF
TRBV19,TRBJ2-7,TRBD2,TGTGCCAGTAGTAGGGAGGGAGTCAAGGGCGAGCAGTACTTC,CASSREGVKGEQYF
TRBV5-4,TRBJ2-7,TRBD2,TGTGCCAGCAGCCCGAGACTAGCGGGAGACCCACGCGAGCAGTACTTC,CASSPRLAGDPREQYF
TRBV5-1,TRBJ2-1,TRBD1,TGCGCCAGCAGCGCCGGGACAGGGTTGGATGAGCAGTTCTTC,CASSAGTGLDEQFF
TRBV7-2,TRBJ1-1,-,TGTGCCAGCAGCCTACGGGATCTGAACACTGAAGCTTTCTTT,CASSLRDLNTEAFF
TRBV28,TRBJ2-1,TRBD2,TGTGCCAGCAGTTCCAGGACTAGCGTGAACAATGAGCAGTTCTTC,CASSSRTSVNNEQFF
TRBV27,TRBJ1-1,-,TGTGCCAGCAGTTTCCGGGGGTACACTGAAGCTTTCTTT,CASSFRGYTEAFF
TRBV9,TRBJ1-4,-,TGTGCCAGCAGCGTAGGCCCGGGGGGGGAAAAACTGTTTTTT,CASSVGPGGEKLFF
TRBV15,TRBJ2-3,-,TGTGCCACCAGCCGCGCCCCGGGAGACACAGATACGCAGTATTTT,CATSRAPGDTDTQYF
TRBV28,TRBJ2-5,TRBD2,TGTGCCAGCAGTTTATGGTGGGGGGGCCAAGAGACCCAGTACTTC,CASSLWWGGQETQYF
TRBV19,TRBJ1-2,-,TGTGCCAGTAGTATGAGGGCCCGCCATGGCTACACCTTC,CASSMRARHGYTF
TRBV28,TRBJ2-1,TRBD1,TGTGCCAGCAGTTCCCATACCGGGACAGGGAGGAATGAGCAGTTCTTC,CASSSHTGTGRNEQFF
TRBV5-5,TRBJ2-1,-,TGTGCCAGCAGCGTGTTTCGTAGTGCCCACAATGAGCAGTTCTTC,CASSVFRSAHNEQFF
TRBV7-6,TRBJ2-5,TRBD1,TGTGCCAGCAGCTCCGGGACAGGGGCAGAGACCCAGTACTTC,CASSSGTGAETQYF
TRBV11-2,TRBJ1-3,-,TGTGCCAGCAGCTTATTGGCCTCTGGAAACACCATATATTTT,CASSLLASGNTIYF
TRBV7-9,TRBJ2-5,TRBD2,TGTGCCAGCAGTGGGGCTAAGCGGGAGGGCCGCCGAAAACGGGAGACCCAGTACTTC,CASSGAKREGRRKRETQYF
TRBV29-1,TRBJ2-7,TRBD1,TGCAGCGCCGGGACAGGGGCCTCCTACGAGCAGTACTTC,CSAGTGASYEQYF
TRBV6-1,TRBJ2-5,TRBD2,TGTGCCACCAAAATAGCGGGGGGGTACCAAGAGACCCAGTACTTC,CATKIAGGYQETQYF
TRBV5-1,TRBJ2-1,-,TGCGCCAGCAGCAAGGGGGACCAACTCCCCCCCAATGAGCAGTTCTTC,CASSKGDQLPPNEQFF
TRBV5-1,TRBJ2-2,-,TGCGCCAGCAGCGCGAAGAACACCGGGGAGCTGTTTTTT,CASSAKNTGELFF
TRBV4-1,TRBJ2-1,TRBD2,TGCGCCAGCAGCCCTATAGCGGGATCTTACAATGAGCAGTTCTTC,CASSPIAGSYNEQFF
TRBV19,TRBJ1-3,-,TGTGCCAGTAGTCGGGGAACCTCTGGAAACACCATATATTTT,CASSRGTSGNTIYF
TRBV27,TRBJ1-5,TRBD1,TGTGCCAGCAGTTTATATAGGGACAGGGAAAATAATCAGCCCCAGCATTTT,CASSLYRDRENNQPQHF
TRBV27,TRBJ2-7,-,TGTGCCAGCAGTAATACAGCTTACGAGCAGTACTTC,CASSNTAYEQYF
TRBV2,TRBJ2-7,-,TGTGCCAGCAGCCCGACTTACGAGCAGTACTTC,CASSPTYEQYF
TRBV19,TRBJ2-7,-,TGTGCCAGTAGCCCGGGGGACCCCTACGAGCAGTACTTC,CASSPGDPYEQYF
TRBV4-1,TRBJ2-5,-,TGCGCCAGCAGCCAAGACTTACGACCTGGAGTTCAAGAGACCCAGTACTTC,CASSQDLRPGVQETQYF
TRBV19,TRBJ1-2,-,TGTGCCAGTAGTATAGCAGGTTATCGCTATGGCTACACCTTC,CASSIAGYRYGYTF
TRBV10-2,TRBJ1-1,-,TGCGCCAGTCAACAGGGATCCACTGAAGCTTTCTTT,CASQQGSTEAFF
TRBV4-1,TRBJ1-3,-,TGCGCCAGCAGCCCCCGCGGGGGGGCGCTTCTCCCCGGAAACACCATATATTTT,CASSPRGGALLPGNTIYF
TRBV6-6,TRBJ2-7,TRBD2,TGTGCCAGCAGAACCGCGAGGTCTAGCGGGACCTACGAGCAGTACTTC,CASRTARSSGTYEQYF
TRBV28,TRBJ2-2,TRBD1,TGTGCCAGCAGGATAAAACGCAGGGGGCAGGCCGGGGAGCTGTTTTTT,CASRIKRRGQAGELFF
TRBV7-9,TRBJ1-2,-,TGTGCCAGCAGCTTAGGGCCCCGTGGTGGCTACACCTTC,CASSLGPRGGYTF
TRBV11-2,TRBJ2-1,-,TGTGCCAGCAGCAACTTGGGGATTTCGGACTACGCCATCTACAATGAGCAGTTCTTC,CASSNLGISDYAIYNEQFF
TRBV29-1,TRBJ2-3,-,TGCAGCGTCTACTCCCCCGATACGCAGTATTTT,CSVYSPDTQYF
TRBV19,TRBJ2-1,-,TGTGCCAGTAGCCTCCCGTCGTCTAGCGCATACAATGAGCAGTTCTTC,CASSLPSSSAYNEQFF
TRBV25-1,TRBJ1-4,TRBD1,TGTGCCAGCAGTGCGGGGACAGGGGTCGAAAAACTGTTTTTT,CASSAGTGVEKLFF
TRBV19,TRBJ1-5,TRBD1,TGTGCCAGTGGGGACAGGGGCAATCAGCCCCAGCATTTT,CASGDRGNQPQHF
TRBV6-1,TRBJ2-7,TRBD1,TGTGCCAGCAGTGACCCACTCCGGGACAGGGTCTACGAGCAGTACTTC,CASSDPLRDRVYEQYF